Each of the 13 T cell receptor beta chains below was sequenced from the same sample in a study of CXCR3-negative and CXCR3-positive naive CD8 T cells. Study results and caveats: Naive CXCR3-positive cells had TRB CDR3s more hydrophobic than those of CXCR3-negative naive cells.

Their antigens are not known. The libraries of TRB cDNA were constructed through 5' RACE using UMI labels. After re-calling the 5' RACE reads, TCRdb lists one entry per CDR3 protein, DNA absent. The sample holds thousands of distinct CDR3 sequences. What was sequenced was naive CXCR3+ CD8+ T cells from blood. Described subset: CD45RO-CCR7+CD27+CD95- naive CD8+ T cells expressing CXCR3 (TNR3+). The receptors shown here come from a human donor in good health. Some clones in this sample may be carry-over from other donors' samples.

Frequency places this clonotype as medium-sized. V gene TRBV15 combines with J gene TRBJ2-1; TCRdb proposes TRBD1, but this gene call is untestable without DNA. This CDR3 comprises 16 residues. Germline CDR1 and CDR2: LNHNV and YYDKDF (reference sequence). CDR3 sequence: CATSRGRQVGNNEQFF.

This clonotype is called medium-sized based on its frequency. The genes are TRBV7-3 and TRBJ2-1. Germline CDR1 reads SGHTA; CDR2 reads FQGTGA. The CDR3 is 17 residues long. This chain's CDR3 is CASSLRSGVVGYNEQFF. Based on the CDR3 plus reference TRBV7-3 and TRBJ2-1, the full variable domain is GAGVSQTPSNKVTEKGKYVELRCDPISGHTALYWYRQSLGQGPEFLIYFQGTGAADDSGLPNDRFFAVRPEGSVSTLKIQRTERGDSAVYLCASSLRSGVVGYNEQFFGPGTRLTVL.

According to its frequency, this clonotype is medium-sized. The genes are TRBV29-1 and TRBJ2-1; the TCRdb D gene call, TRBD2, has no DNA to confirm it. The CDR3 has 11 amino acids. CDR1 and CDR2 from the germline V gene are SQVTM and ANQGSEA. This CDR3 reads CSAPGGIEQFF.

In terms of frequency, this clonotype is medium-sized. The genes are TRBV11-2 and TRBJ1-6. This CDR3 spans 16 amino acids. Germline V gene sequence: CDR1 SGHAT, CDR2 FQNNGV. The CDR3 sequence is CASSLPQRDLNSPLHF.

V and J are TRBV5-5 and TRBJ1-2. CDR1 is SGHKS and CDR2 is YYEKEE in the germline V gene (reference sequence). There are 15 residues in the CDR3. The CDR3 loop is CASSLGQPTFYGYTF. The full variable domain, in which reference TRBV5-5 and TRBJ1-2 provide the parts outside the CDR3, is DAGVTQSPTHLIKTRGQQVTLRCSPISGHKSVSWYQQVLGQGPQFIFQYYEKEERGRGNFPDRFSARQFPNYSSELNVNALLLGDSALYLCASSLGQPTFYGYTFGSGTRLTVV.

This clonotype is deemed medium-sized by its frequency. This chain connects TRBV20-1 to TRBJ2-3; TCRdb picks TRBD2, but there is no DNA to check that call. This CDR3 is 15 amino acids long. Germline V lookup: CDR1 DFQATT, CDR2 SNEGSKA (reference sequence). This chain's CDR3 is CSAHPRGAFQDTQYF.

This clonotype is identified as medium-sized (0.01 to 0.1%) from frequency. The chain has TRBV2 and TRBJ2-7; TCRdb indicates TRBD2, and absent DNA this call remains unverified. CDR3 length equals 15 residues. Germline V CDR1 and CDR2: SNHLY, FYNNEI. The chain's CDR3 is CASSERDLNSYEQYF.

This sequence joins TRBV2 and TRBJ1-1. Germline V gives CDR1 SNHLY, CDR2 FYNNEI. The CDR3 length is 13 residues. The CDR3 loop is CASSGGMNTEAFF.

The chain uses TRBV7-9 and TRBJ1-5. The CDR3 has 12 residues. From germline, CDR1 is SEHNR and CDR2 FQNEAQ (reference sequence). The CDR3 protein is CASSLGAQPQHF.

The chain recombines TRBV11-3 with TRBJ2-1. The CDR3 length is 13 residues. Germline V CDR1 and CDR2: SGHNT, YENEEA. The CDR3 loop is CASSLESSNEQFF.

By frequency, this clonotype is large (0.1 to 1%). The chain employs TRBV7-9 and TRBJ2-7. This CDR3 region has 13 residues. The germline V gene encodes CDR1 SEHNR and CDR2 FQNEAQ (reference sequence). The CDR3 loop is CASSLGASYEQYF. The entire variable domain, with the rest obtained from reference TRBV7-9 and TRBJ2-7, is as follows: DTGVSQNPRHKITKRGQNVTFRCDPISEHNRLYWYRQTLGQGPEFLTYFQNEAQLEKSRLLSDRFSAERPKGSFSTLEIQRTEQGDSAMYLCASSLGASYEQYFGPGTRLTVT.

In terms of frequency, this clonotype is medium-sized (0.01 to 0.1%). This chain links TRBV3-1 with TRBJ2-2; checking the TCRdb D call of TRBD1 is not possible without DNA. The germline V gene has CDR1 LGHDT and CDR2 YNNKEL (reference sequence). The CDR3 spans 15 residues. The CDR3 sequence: CASSQVPRETGELFF.

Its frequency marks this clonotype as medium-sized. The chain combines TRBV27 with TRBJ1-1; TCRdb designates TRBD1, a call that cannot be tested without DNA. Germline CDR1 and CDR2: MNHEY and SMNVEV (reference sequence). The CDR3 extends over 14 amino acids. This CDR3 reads CASSTLGVATEAFF.